These 10 T cell receptor beta chains were all obtained from the same sample, sequenced in a study of cytomegalovirus exposure and HLA in healthy donors. The data were produced by immunoSEQ multiplex PCR, yet TCRdb's version contains in-frame clones alone and is incomplete. The table shows 150,000 or so clones, with 80% to 90% occurring only once. Specimen: PBMCs. Receptors originate from a woman aged 30 to 39 in good health and CMV-seropositive.

This clone was counted between two and nine times. CDR3: CASSYRGNRPLEKLFF. CDR3 nucleotides: TGTGCCAGCAGTTACCGAGGGAATCGTCCCCTAGAAAAACTGTTTTTT. The rearrangement joins TRBV6-5 to TRBJ1-4, with D unresolved. The CDR3 has 16 residues. The V gene's germline CDR1 is MNHEY and CDR2 SVGAGI. The V end lost 2 bases, the J end lost 8 bases, and 18 bases lay between the germline ends.

The chain employs TRBV29-1 and TRBJ2-7; D gene unclear. Germline V gene sequence: CDR1 SQVTM, CDR2 ANQGSEA. V lost 5 bases, J lost 2 bases, and 19 bases lay in between. The CDR3 is 15 amino acids. CDR3 coding DNA: TGCAGCGTTTTCGAAAGGAGCGCGGATACCTACGAGCAGTACTTC. This gives the protein CSVFERSADTYEQYF.

The chain links TRBV15 to TRBJ2-3; 8 nucleotides agree with TRBD2. The germline gives CDR1 LNHNV, CDR2 YYDKDF (reference sequence). The CDR3 loop spans 17 amino acids. The trim removed 4 bases at V and 5 bases at J, leaving 14 bases unmatched. The DNA for the CDR3 is TGTGCCACCAGCAACCCGGCCCCAGCGGGGGTGGTAGATACGCAGTATTTT. It translates to CATSNPAPAGVVDTQYF.

V usage is TRBV7-9 and J usage is TRBJ2-3, with D maybe TRBD2 (5 bases). The CDR3 spans 14 residues. Between the trimmed V and J ends, which lost 5 bases and 8 bases, there was a span of 17 bases. CDR1 is SEHNR and CDR2 is FQNEAQ in the germline V gene (reference sequence). The CDR3, as DNA: TGTGCCAGCAGCGATGAAACTAGTTTCGCTACGCAGTATTTT. This codes for CASSDETSFATQYF. The full variable domain, with the rest looked up from reference TRBV7-9 and TRBJ2-3, is DTGVSQNPRHKITKRGQNVTFRCDPISEHNRLYWYRQTLGQGPEFLTYFQNEAQLEKSRLLSDRFSAERPKGSFSTLEIQRTEQGDSAMYLCASSDETSFATQYFGPGTRLTVL.

By share, this clone ranks as medium-sized. CDR3 nucleotides: TGTGCCAGCAGTGAAGCGCGGGGGGCATATTCACCCCTCCACTTT. Its protein is CASSEARGAYSPLHF. This chain joins TRBV2 and TRBJ1-6; weak D call: TRBD1 (6 bases). Germline assignment: CDR1 SNHLY and CDR2 FYNNEI. Trimming pared 0 bases from V and 8 bases from J, leaving 11 bases between. The CDR3 spans 15 residues.

The rearrangement joins TRBV19 to TRBJ1-5; 8 bases are shared with TRBD1. V lost 3 bases to trimming and J lost 4 bases; unmatched junction nucleotides: 8. Germline V gene sequence: CDR1 LNHDA, CDR2 SQIVND (reference sequence). The CDR3 totals 16 residues. The CDR3 is CASSIGGTGGNQPQHF. CDR3 sequence (DNA): TGTGCCAGTAGTATTGGAGGCACAGGGGGGAATCAGCCCCAGCATTTT.

This chain joins TRBV2 and TRBJ1-1, with TRBD1 identical over 7 bases. The V gene end was trimmed by 5 bases and the J gene end by 1 base; junction bases not matched to a gene: 4. Germline V CDR1 and CDR2: SNHLY, FYNNEI. This CDR3 has 14 amino acids. The DNA of the CDR3 is TGTGCCAGCAGTCGAGGGGGCAGGAACACTGAAGCTTTCTTT. Translated, it gives CASSRGGRNTEAFF.

This clone was observed a few times. The CDR3 bases are TGTGCCAGCAGCCAAGAACTATACAATGAGCAGTTCTTC. The encoded protein is CASSQELYNEQFF. The rearrangement links TRBV14 to TRBJ2-1, with D unresolved. V was clipped by 0 bases and J by 4 bases, with 4 bases between them. The CDR3 runs to 13 residues. CDR1 is SGHDN, CDR2 FVKESK, per germline.

This sequence joins TRBV7-3 and TRBJ2-1; 9 nucleotides match TRBD2. This CDR3 has 15 residues. V dropped 5 bases and J dropped 5; count of bases not matched to a gene: 7. Germline values: CDR1 SGHTA, CDR2 FQGTGA. CDR3 region: CASSPSSGVDNEQFF. DNA for the CDR3: TGTGCCAGCAGCCCATCTAGCGGGGTAGACAATGAGCAGTTCTTC.

V is TRBV19 and J is TRBJ1-5; D may be TRBD1 (5 bases). In germline, CDR1 is LNHDA, CDR2 SQIVND (reference sequence). This CDR3 contains 16 residues. V was pared by 7 bases and J by 6 bases, with 22 bases between. The CDR3 loop reads CASTALGQGRVQPQHF. In DNA form, the CDR3 reads TGTGCCAGTACCGCCTTAGGGCAGGGAAGAGTTCAGCCCCAGCATTTT.